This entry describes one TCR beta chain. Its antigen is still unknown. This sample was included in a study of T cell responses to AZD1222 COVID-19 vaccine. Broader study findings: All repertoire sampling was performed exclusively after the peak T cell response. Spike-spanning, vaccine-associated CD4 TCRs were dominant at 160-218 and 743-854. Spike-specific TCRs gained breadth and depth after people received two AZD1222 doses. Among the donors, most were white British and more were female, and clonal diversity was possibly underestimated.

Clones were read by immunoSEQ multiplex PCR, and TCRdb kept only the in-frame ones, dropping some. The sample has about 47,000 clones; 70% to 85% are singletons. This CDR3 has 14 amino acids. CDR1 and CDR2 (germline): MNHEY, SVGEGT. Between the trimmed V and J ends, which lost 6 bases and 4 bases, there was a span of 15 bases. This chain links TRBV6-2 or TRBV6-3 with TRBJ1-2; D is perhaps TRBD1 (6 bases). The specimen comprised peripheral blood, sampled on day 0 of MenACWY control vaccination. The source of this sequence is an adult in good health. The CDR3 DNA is TGTGCCAGCAGCACCGATGGACAGAGCTATGGCTACACCTTC. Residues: CASSTDGQSYGYTF.